This TCR beta chain emerged from a study of cytomegalovirus exposure and HLA in healthy donors. Study-level findings and limits: In a later analysis, TCR beta V- and J-gene trimming showed a link to a missense DCLRE1C variant. The authors later found TCR association rates varying by HLA locus, with DRB1 most and HLA-C fewest. Presence/absence results assume similar sequencing depth per donor, which may not hold. TCR sequences were mostly rare, though some public TCRs occurred in many donors.

V lost 0 bases and J 5 bases, leaving 9 bases between the germline ends. The germline V gene has CDR1 SGHKS and CDR2 YYEKEE (reference sequence). The CDR3 covers 13 residues. The sample holds a few counts of this clone. Antigen specificity is unknown. The PCR used 60 Vbeta and 13 Jbeta primers. Profiling relied on immunoSEQ multiplex PCR, and the TCRdb table lists in-frame clones only, not all of them. The table lists 110,000 to 150,000 clones, about 80% of them singletons. The sequence derives from a male donor in good health and CMV-seropositive. Sequenced sample: PBMCs. The V and J genes are TRBV5-5 and TRBJ2-7; D may be TRBD1 (5 bases). As DNA, the CDR3 is TGTGCCAGCAGCTTGGGACAGAGCCACGAGCAGTACTTC. It codes for CASSLGQSHEQYF.